These T cell receptor beta chains were read from a single sample in a study of CD8 T cells in Susac syndrome. TCRdb reprocessed the immunoSEQ multiplex PCR reads with MiXCR, giving one entry per CDR3 protein. The table includes approximately 120,000 distinct CDR3 sequences, about 93% detected once. Sequencing was carried out using CD8+ T cells from PBMCs. The origin of the receptors is a human donor with multiple sclerosis. Each CDR3 is given with its conserved first and last residue. D genes are given only for firm matches. Some rows have no size entry. The others give once, few or many, or a class for an expanded clone.

TGTGCCAGCAGCCCCGGGGGGATCACTGAAGCTTTCTTT | CASSPGGITEAFF | few | TRBJ1-1 | NA | TRBV5-4
TGTGCCAGCCCCGAAGGGCAGGGGGCTAAAAATGTCCAGTTCTTC | CASPEGQGAKNVQFF | NA | TRBJ2-1 | TRBD1 | TRBV2
TGTGCCGCCGGAGGCTCCGCCGGGGAGCTGTTTTTT | CAAGGSAGELFF | once | TRBJ2-2 | NA | TRBV15
TGTGCCAGCAGTTTACAGGGGAAGACCTACGAGCAGTACTTC | CASSLQGKTYEQYF | NA | TRBJ2-7 | NA | TRBV27
TGCAGCGTTGAATTGGACAGGCTCGAGCAGTACTTC | CSVELDRLEQYF | NA | TRBJ2-7 | TRBD1 | TRBV29-1
TGTGCCAGTAGTCCGTCGGATTTCATGAACACTGAAGCTTTCTTT | CASSPSDFMNTEAFF | once | TRBJ1-1 | NA | TRBV19
TGCGCCAGCAGCCAGGGGGCCGCCGGGGAGCTGTTTTTT | CASSQGAAGELFF | NA | TRBJ2-2 | NA | TRBV4-3
TGTGCCAGCAGCCCCGGACAGCAGTTGAACTATGGCTACACCTTC | CASSPGQQLNYGYTF | NA | TRBJ1-2 | NA | TRBV12-3/TRBV12-4
TGTGCCAGTAGGGGGGGAACAGGATTAACTGAAGCTTTCTTT | CASRGGTGLTEAFF | NA | TRBJ1-1 | NA | TRBV19
TGTGCCAGCATCCTTGGTCCATACACAGATACGCAGTATTTT | CASILGPYTDTQYF | NA | TRBJ2-3 | NA | TRBV7-9
TGTGCCAGCAGCCCGGGCCCCCAGGGGGGATCCTACGAGCAGTACTTC | CASSPGPQGGSYEQYF | NA | TRBJ2-7 | NA | TRBV14
TGTGCCAGCAGTTCACAACTAGCGGGATACCACGAGCAGTACTTC | CASSSQLAGYHEQYF | NA | TRBJ2-7 | TRBD2 | TRBV6-5
TGTGCCAGCAGTTTTGGACTAGCGGGAAAAACCGGGGAGCTGTTTTTT | CASSFGLAGKTGELFF | NA | TRBJ2-2 | TRBD2 | TRBV2
TGCAGCGCCCCAGGGGGCGCGGCCGGGGAGCTGTTTTTT | CSAPGGAAGELFF | NA | TRBJ2-2 | TRBD1 | TRBV29-1
TGTGCCAGCAGCTCCGACAGGGGCCCCTACAATGAGCAGTTCTTC | CASSSDRGPYNEQFF | NA | TRBJ2-1 | TRBD1 | TRBV7-9
TGTGCCAGCATGGGGAACACTGAAGCTTTCTTT | CASMGNTEAFF | NA | TRBJ1-1 | NA | TRBV27
TGCGCCAGCAGCCAAGATCCCGGGGGGAGCTCCTACAATGAGCAGTTCTTC | CASSQDPGGSSYNEQFF | once | TRBJ2-1 | TRBD2 | TRBV4-1
TGTGCCAGCAAAGGGGGGACGGGCTCCTACAATGAGCAGTTCTTC | CASKGGTGSYNEQFF | NA | TRBJ2-1 | NA | TRBV27
TGTGCCAGCAGCCCGGCGCTAGCGGGGCCCGTCCTCTCCACAGATACGCAGTATTTT | CASSPALAGPVLSTDTQYF | NA | TRBJ2-3 | TRBD2 | TRBV7-2
TGTGCCAGCAGTTACTCGATGTCAGGGGGCTACACTGAAGCTTTCTTT | CASSYSMSGGYTEAFF | NA | TRBJ1-1 | TRBD1 | TRBV6-5
TGCAGTGCTCGGAGGAGGGTTGACACTGAAGCTTTCTTT | CSARRRVDTEAFF | NA | TRBJ1-1 | NA | TRBV20-1
TGTGCCAGCAGCTCGGGACAGGGAACCTACGAGCAGTACTTC | CASSSGQGTYEQYF | NA | TRBJ2-7 | TRBD1 | TRBV5-6
TGTGCCAGTAGTTGGGACGGCGGTTCTGACGAGCAGTACTTC | CASSWDGGSDEQYF | NA | TRBJ2-7 | NA | TRBV19
TGTGCCAGCAGCCAAGTAGCGGGGGCCAACGTCCTGACTTTC | CASSQVAGANVLTF | NA | TRBJ2-6 | NA | TRBV3-1
TGTGCCAGCAGTCCCGGACTAGCGGGAGTAGGTGAGCAGTACTTC | CASSPGLAGVGEQYF | once | TRBJ2-7 | TRBD2 | TRBV27
TGTGCCAGCAGTTTATCTCCCTTAGCGGGAGGGGTAGATACGCAGTATTTT | CASSLSPLAGGVDTQYF | NA | TRBJ2-3 | TRBD2 | TRBV27
TGTGCCAGCATGTCCTCAGAAGGAGGGGAGCAGTTCTTC | CASMSSEGGEQFF | NA | TRBJ2-1 | NA | TRBV5-4
TGTGCCAGCAGTGAGGACTATGCATTCCAAGAGACCCAGTACTTC | CASSEDYAFQETQYF | NA | TRBJ2-5 | NA | TRBV27
TGTGCCAGCAGCGCTTACTTGAACACTGAAGCTTTCTTT | CASSAYLNTEAFF | NA | TRBJ1-1 | NA | TRBV9
TGCGCCAGCAGCCAAGAGGGACTAGCGGGAGGCGAGCAGTACTTC | CASSQEGLAGGEQYF | NA | TRBJ2-7 | TRBD2 | TRBV4-1
TGTGCCAGCAGCTTCGACCCCTACCAAGAGACCCAGTACTTC | CASSFDPYQETQYF | NA | TRBJ2-5 | NA | TRBV7-8
TGCGCCAGCAGCCAGGAGGGGACAACTAATGAAAAACTGTTTTTT | CASSQEGTTNEKLFF | NA | TRBJ1-4 | NA | TRBV4-3
TGTGCCAGCAGCGTAGGAGAACAGAGCTACGAGCAGTACTTC | CASSVGEQSYEQYF | NA | TRBJ2-7 | NA | TRBV9
TGTGCCAGCAGTTTGGGGGGGTGGTCTTTCTTT | CASSLGGWSFF | few | TRBJ1-1 | NA | TRBV12-3/TRBV12-4
TGCAGCGTACTTAGCGGGACCGGAACCGGGGAGCTGTTTTTT | CSVLSGTGTGELFF | NA | TRBJ2-2 | TRBD2 | TRBV29-1
TGCGCCAGCAGCCAAGGGCCGGGAAGGTACAATGAGCAGTTCTTC | CASSQGPGRYNEQFF | NA | TRBJ2-1 | NA | TRBV4-3
TGTGCCAGCAGCCTAGGACTAGAAACCGGGGAGCTGTTTTTT | CASSLGLETGELFF | NA | TRBJ2-2 | TRBD2 | TRBV3-1
TGCAGTGCTAGTGGAGCGGCGAACACTGAAGCTTTCTTT | CSASGAANTEAFF | NA | TRBJ1-1 | NA | TRBV20-1
TGTGCCTACAAGGGAGGGGATCAGGGGCTTAAAAACATTCAGTACTTC | CAYKGGDQGLKNIQYF | NA | TRBJ2-4 | NA | TRBV2
TGTGCCAGCGCGACAGCCACTGAAGCTTTCTTT | CASATATEAFF | NA | TRBJ1-1 | NA | TRBV25-1
TGTGCCACCAGTGAGAATAGCGGGCCTGAGCAGTTCTTC | CATSENSGPEQFF | NA | TRBJ2-1 | TRBD2 | TRBV24-1
TGCAGCGTTACCAGGACAGGGGGGAACGAGCAGTACTTC | CSVTRTGGNEQYF | NA | TRBJ2-7 | TRBD1 | TRBV29-1
TGCAGTGGGTTGGACCGTGGAAATGAAAAACTGTTTTTT | CSGLDRGNEKLFF | NA | TRBJ1-4 | NA | TRBV20-1
TGTGCCAGCAGCGTAGGTAGCGGGTTATACGAGCAGTACTTC | CASSVGSGLYEQYF | once | TRBJ2-7 | TRBD2 | TRBV9
TGTGCCAGCAGTTATACTGGACTAGCGGGAGGGCCGAATACGCAGTATTTT | CASSYTGLAGGPNTQYF | NA | TRBJ2-3 | TRBD2 | TRBV27
TGTGCCAGCAGCTCAGGACGGTATGAAGCTTTCTTT | CASSSGRYEAFF | once | TRBJ1-1 | NA | TRBV11-2
TGTGCCAGCAGTTCAGGCGAGCAGTACTTC | CASSSGEQYF | few | TRBJ2-7 | NA | TRBV6-2/TRBV6-3
TGCGCCAGCAGCTTTCACGCGTATGGGGCAGATACGCAGTATTTT | CASSFHAYGADTQYF | NA | TRBJ2-3 | NA | TRBV5-1
TGTGCCAGCAGCTCCAGAGGGGACAGCGGGAGGGTGACAGATACGCAGTATTTT | CASSSRGDSGRVTDTQYF | NA | TRBJ2-3 | TRBD2 | TRBV7-9
TGTGCCAGCAGTTACTCGCGACAGTTGAACACTGAAGCTTTCTTT | CASSYSRQLNTEAFF | NA | TRBJ1-1 | NA | TRBV6-5
TGCAGCGTTACGGCAAATGAAAAACTGTTTTTT | CSVTANEKLFF | once | TRBJ1-4 | NA | TRBV29-1
TGCAGCGTTTTCACTAGCGGACTCTACAATGAGCAGTTCTTC | CSVFTSGLYNEQFF | NA | TRBJ2-1 | TRBD2 | TRBV29-1
TGTGCCAGTAGTCTAAACCTCTGGGAGCAGTACTTC | CASSLNLWEQYF | NA | TRBJ2-7 | NA | TRBV19
TGTGCCAGCGAGCAGTATGGCTACACCTTC | CASEQYGYTF | NA | TRBJ1-2 | NA | TRBV6-1
TGTGCCAGCAGTGACGGGGAAGACACCGGGGAGCTGTTTTTT | CASSDGEDTGELFF | NA | TRBJ2-2 | NA | TRBV6-4
TGTGCCAGCAGCTTAAGTTGGGACAGCTCTTATGGCTACACCTTC | CASSLSWDSSYGYTF | NA | TRBJ1-2 | TRBD1 | TRBV7-2
TGTGCCAGCAGCTTGCTGGGGGCGAGTGGCTACACCTTC | CASSLLGASGYTF | NA | TRBJ1-2 | NA | TRBV5-5
TGTGCCAGCAGTGACGGTAGACAGGGCCAAAACATTCAGTACTTC | CASSDGRQGQNIQYF | NA | TRBJ2-4 | TRBD1 | TRBV25-1